This T cell receptor (beta chain) is drawn from a study of T cell repertoires in cytomegalovirus infection. Study context: Public TCR beta signatures were indicative of both CMV infection and a matching HLA type.

TCRdb analysed the reads with MiXCR anew, one entry per CDR3 protein. This sample yields approximately 470,000 distinct CDR3 sequences, of which roughly 43% are seen a single time; 43% belongs to the top ten. Study-level results: The ex vivo response was dominated by HLA-C-restricted CMV-specific TCR beta clonotypes. Cumulative public TCR beta family frequency identified carriers of CMV plus the relevant HLA.

The CDR3 is made up of 18 amino acids. Trimming pared 8 bases from V and 0 bases from J, leaving 25 bases between. This clonotype was detected only a few times. The antigen is undetermined. The sequence came from a human donor in good health (CMV status not recorded). Some clones in this sample may be carry-over from other donors' samples. The chain joins TRBV12-3 or TRBV12-4 to TRBJ1-1; TRBD1 might be the D (5 bases). The sample consisted of cultured PBMCs, taken from culture after CMV antigen stimulation. The chain's CDR3 is CASGIYLGGGRVNTEAFF. The CDR3 nucleotides are TGTGCCAGCGGGATCTACCTTGGGGGTGGCCGGGTGAACACTGAAGCTTTCTTT.